Detailed here is one T cell receptor (beta chain). The antigen is not known. Exclusion of a patient followed from autoimmune disease history or systemic immunosuppression. This specimen belongs to a study of OX40 agonist ivuxolimab in advanced cancers. In the study overall: All patients had ivuxolimab intravenously every 2 weeks at 0.01 to 10 mg/kg. Study conclusions and caveats: CD4+ and CD8+ blood T cells expanded clonally by week 6 at 0.1 to 3.0 mg/kg. Among T cells, CD8+ cells averaged more expanded clones than CD4+ cells.

Here immunoSEQ multiplex PCR was the method, and the copy in TCRdb shows in-frame clones only, minus some. The repertoire holds 35,000 to 50,000 clones, 65% to 85% seen once, with approximately 25% in the top ten. CDR3 length: 14 residues. Trimming cost V 1 base and J 7 bases, with 12 bases left between them. CDR1 and CDR2 (germline): SGHTA, FQGTGA. The sequenced sample was CD4+ or CD8+ T cells sorted from blood, obtained in a trial of the OX40 agonist ivuxolimab. The chain links TRBV7-3 to TRBJ2-3; D is uncertain. The sequence was collected from an adult with an advanced solid tumor such as melanoma, head and neck, liver or kidney cancer. The DNA for the CDR3 is TGTGCCAGCAGCTTAAACGTGGGATTTAATACGCAGTATTTT. It encodes CASSLNVGFNTQYF.